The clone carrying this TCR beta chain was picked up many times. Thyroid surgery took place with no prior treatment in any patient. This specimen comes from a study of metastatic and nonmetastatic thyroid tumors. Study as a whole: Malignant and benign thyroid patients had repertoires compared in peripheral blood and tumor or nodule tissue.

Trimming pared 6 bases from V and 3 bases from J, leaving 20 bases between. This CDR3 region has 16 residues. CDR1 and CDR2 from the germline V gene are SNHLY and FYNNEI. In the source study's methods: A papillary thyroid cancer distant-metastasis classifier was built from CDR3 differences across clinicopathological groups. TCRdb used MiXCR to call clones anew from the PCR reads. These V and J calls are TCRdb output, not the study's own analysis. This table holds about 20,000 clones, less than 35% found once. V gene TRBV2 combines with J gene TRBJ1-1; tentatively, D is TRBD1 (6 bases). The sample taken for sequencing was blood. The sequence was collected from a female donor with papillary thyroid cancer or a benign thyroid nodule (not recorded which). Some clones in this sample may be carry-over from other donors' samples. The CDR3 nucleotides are TGTGCCAGCAGGAACTATTGGGGGCGCGTTGACACTGAAGCTTTCTTT. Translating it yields CASRNYWGRVDTEAFF. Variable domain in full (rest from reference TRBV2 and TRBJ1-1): EPEVTQTPSHQVTQMGQEVILRCVPISNHLYFYWYRQILGQKVEFLVSFYNNEISEKSEIFDDQFSVERPDGSNFTLKIRSTKLEDSAMYFCASRNYWGRVDTEAFFGQGTRLTVV.